The rows below give T cell receptor beta chains drawn from one sample of a study of lymphopenia after photon versus proton radiotherapy. Clones were sequenced by immunoSEQ multiplex PCR, and TCRdb holds only the in-frame ones, with some missing. The data contain 50,000 to 65,000 clones, 87% of them singletons. The sequences come from peripheral blood, collected from a patient treated with proton-based radiotherapy. All receptors derive from an elderly man with esophageal cancer. The CDR3 runs from the conserved cysteine through the conserved F or W. A D gene is named only where the DNA matches it firmly. Expanded clones get a size class; other rows say once, few or many, or leave the size out.

J | D | size | V | CDR3 | DNA
TRBJ2-3 | TRBD2 | few | TRBV9 | CASSAGLAITDTQYF | TGTGCCAGCAGCGCGGGACTAGCAATCACAGATACGCAGTATTTT
TRBJ2-5 | NA | NA | TRBV12-5 | CASGLIEETQYF | TGTGCTAGTGGTTTGATAGAAGAGACCCAGTACTTC
TRBJ2-7 | NA | NA | TRBV19 | CASSIAVSYEQYF | TGTGCCAGTAGTATCGCAGTCTCCTACGAGCAGTACTTC
TRBJ2-1 | TRBD2 | NA | TRBV11-2 | CASSLQRGGHEQFF | TGTGCCAGCAGCTTACAGCGGGGGGGCCATGAGCAGTTCTTC
TRBJ2-1 | NA | few | TRBV25-1 | CASSDSGDPPYNEQFF | TGTGCCAGCAGTGATTCCGGGGACCCTCCCTACAATGAGCAGTTCTTC
TRBJ1-4 | NA | NA | TRBV7-9 | CASSFTQDPGELFF | TGTGCCAGCAGCTTTACCCAGGACCCCGGGGAACTGTTTTTT
TRBJ2-7 | NA | NA | TRBV28 | CASSPGNREIRGVWEQYF | TGTGCCAGCAGTCCGGGTAACCGGGAGATCCGAGGGGTGTGGGAGCAGTACTTC
TRBJ2-1 | TRBD2 | NA | TRBV7-9 | CASSNSGAQFF | TGTGCCAGCAGCAACAGCGGGGCCCAGTTCTTC
TRBJ1-2 | NA | NA | TRBV27 | CASSFRGQGGYTF | TGTGCCAGCAGTTTCCGCGGACAAGGTGGCTACACCTTC
TRBJ2-1 | TRBD1 | NA | TRBV9 | CASSVGGQVYNEQFF | TGTGCCAGCAGCGTAGGGGGACAGGTCTACAATGAGCAGTTCTTC
TRBJ2-2 | NA | once | TRBV10-1 | CASSPIGTSGELFF | TGCGCCAGCAGTCCGATAGGAACGAGCGGGGAGCTGTTTTTT
TRBJ2-3 | NA | NA | TRBV27 | CASCGDTDTQYF | TGTGCCAGCTGTGGGGACACAGATACGCAGTATTTT
TRBJ2-3 | TRBD2 | NA | TRBV5-1 | CASSLPASGGEADTQYF | TGCGCCAGCAGCTTGCCGGCTAGCGGGGGGGAAGCAGATACGCAGTATTTT
TRBJ2-3 | NA | NA | TRBV5-1 | CASSLDEGPDTQYF | TGCGCCAGCAGCTTGGATGAGGGGCCCGATACGCAGTATTTT
TRBJ2-6 | NA | once | TRBV4-1 | CASSQDKGGAGANVLTF | TGCGCCAGCAGCCAAGATAAGGGGGGCGCTGGGGCCAACGTCCTGACTTTC
TRBJ2-2 | TRBD2 | NA | TRBV19 | CASKTSRNTGELFF | TGTGCCAGCAAGACTAGCAGAAACACCGGGGAGCTGTTTTTT
TRBJ1-3 | NA | few | TRBV18 | CASSPISEPSGNTIYF | TGTGCCAGCTCACCGATCAGCGAGCCCTCTGGAAACACCATATATTTT
TRBJ2-5 | NA | NA | TRBV19 | CASSIVGAYQETQYF | TGTGCCAGTAGTATAGTTGGGGCGTACCAAGAGACCCAGTACTTC
TRBJ2-3 | TRBD2 | NA | TRBV10-1 | CASSIGLAGDTQYF | TGCGCCAGCAGCATCGGACTAGCGGGGGATACGCAGTATTTT
TRBJ2-2 | TRBD2 | NA | TRBV19 | CASSIGLAGGLGTGELFF | TGTGCCAGTAGTATCGGACTAGCGGGAGGGCTAGGCACCGGGGAGCTGTTTTTT
TRBJ1-5 | NA | NA | TRBV27 | CASSPNPPIRMGNQPQHF | TGTGCCAGCAGTCCAAATCCCCCAATACGGATGGGCAATCAGCCCCAGCATTTT
TRBJ2-5 | NA | NA | TRBV14 | CASSQDRPFSYQETQYF | TGTGCCAGCAGCCAAGATCGACCCTTCTCGTACCAAGAGACCCAGTACTTC
TRBJ2-1 | NA | NA | TRBV7-2 | CASSSRGGVEQFF | TGTGCCAGCAGCTCTAGAGGTGGCGTCGAACAGTTCTTC
TRBJ1-2 | TRBD1 | NA | TRBV27 | CASSLQTGGNGYTF | TGTGCCAGCAGTTTACAGACAGGGGGAAATGGCTACACCTTC
TRBJ1-6 | NA | NA | TRBV28 | CASRGPDYNSPLHF | TGTGCCAGCAGGGGCCCTGACTATAATTCACCCCTCCACTTT
TRBJ2-1 | NA | NA | TRBV5-4 | CASSLAVGVSNEQFF | TGTGCCAGCAGTTTGGCTGTCGGCGTTAGTAATGAGCAGTTCTTC
TRBJ2-5 | TRBD1 | NA | TRBV7-9 | CASSGQAKGETQYF | TGTGCCAGTTCCGGACAGGCAAAGGGGGAGACCCAGTACTTC
TRBJ1-5 | NA | NA | TRBV21-1 | CASSPSNQPQHF | TGTGCCAGCAGCCCGAGCAATCAGCCCCAGCATTTT